The text below deals with one TCR beta chain. What it binds is not known. This entry is derived from a study of T cell responses to AZD1222 COVID-19 vaccine. General study findings and limits: Spike-specific TCR breadth and depth were elevated following two AZD1222 doses.

The germline V gene has CDR1 ENHRY and CDR2 SYGVKD. Trimming removed 4 bases at V and 7 bases at J, with 18 bases between. This CDR3 contains 15 residues. Produced via immunoSEQ multiplex PCR; TCRdb's table is partial and in-frame only. Altogether under 200,000 clones are present, around 94% being singletons, with the ten largest covering 3.5% to 4%. Sample: peripheral blood, taken 28 days after the second dose of the MenACWY control vaccine. V gene TRBV10-3 combines with J gene TRBJ2-3, with D possibly TRBD2 on 6 matching bases. The TCR sequence derives from an adult who received the MenACWY meningococcal vaccine as a control. The CDR3 here is CAISVGRDPTNTQYF. CDR3 nucleotides: TGTGCCATCAGTGTTGGGCGGGACCCCACGAATACGCAGTATTTT.